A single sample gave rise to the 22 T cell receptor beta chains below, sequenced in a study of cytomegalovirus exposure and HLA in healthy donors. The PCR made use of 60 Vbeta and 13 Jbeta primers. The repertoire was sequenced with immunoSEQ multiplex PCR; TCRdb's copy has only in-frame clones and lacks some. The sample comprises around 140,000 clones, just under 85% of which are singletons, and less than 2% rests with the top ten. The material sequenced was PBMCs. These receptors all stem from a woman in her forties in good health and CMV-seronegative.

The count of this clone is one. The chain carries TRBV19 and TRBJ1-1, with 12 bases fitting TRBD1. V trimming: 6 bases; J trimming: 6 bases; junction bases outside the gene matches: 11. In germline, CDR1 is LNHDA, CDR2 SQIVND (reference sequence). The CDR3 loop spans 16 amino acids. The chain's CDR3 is CASRGQGARPGAEAFF. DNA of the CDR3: TGTGCCAGTAGGGGACAGGGGGCTCGACCGGGTGCTGAAGCTTTCTTT.

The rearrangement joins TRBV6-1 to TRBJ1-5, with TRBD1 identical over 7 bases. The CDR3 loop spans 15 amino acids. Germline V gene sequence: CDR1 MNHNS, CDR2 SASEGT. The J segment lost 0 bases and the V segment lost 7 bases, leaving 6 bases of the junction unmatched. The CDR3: CASNPRGDSNQPQHF. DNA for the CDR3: TGTGCCAGCAACCCCAGGGGGGATAGCAATCAGCCCCAGCATTTT.

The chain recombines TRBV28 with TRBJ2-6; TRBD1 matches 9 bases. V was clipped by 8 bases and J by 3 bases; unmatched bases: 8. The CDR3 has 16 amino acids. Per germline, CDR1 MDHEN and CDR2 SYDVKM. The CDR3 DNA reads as TGTGCCAGCCGCCGGACAGGGGCTATTGGGGCCAACGTCCTGACTTTC. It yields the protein CASRRTGAIGANVLTF.

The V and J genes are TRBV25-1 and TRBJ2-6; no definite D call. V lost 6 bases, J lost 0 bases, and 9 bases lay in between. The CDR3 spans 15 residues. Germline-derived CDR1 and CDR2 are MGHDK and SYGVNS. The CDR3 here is CASRKAGSGANVLTF. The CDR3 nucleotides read TGTGCCAGCAGGAAAGCAGGCTCTGGGGCCAACGTCCTGACTTTC.

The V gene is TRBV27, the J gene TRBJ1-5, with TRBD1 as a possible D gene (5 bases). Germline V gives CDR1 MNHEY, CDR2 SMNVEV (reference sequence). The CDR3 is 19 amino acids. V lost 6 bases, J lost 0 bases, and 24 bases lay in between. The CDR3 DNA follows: TGTGCCAGCAGACCTTATCGACAGCGAGGCGGATATAGCAATCAGCCCCAGCATTTT. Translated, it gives CASRPYRQRGGYSNQPQHF.

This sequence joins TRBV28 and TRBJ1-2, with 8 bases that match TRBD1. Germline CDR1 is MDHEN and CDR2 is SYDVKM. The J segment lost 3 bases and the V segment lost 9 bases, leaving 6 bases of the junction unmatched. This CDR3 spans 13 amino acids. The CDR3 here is CASGQGVHYGYTF. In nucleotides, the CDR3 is TGTGCCAGTGGACAGGGAGTCCACTATGGCTACACCTTC.

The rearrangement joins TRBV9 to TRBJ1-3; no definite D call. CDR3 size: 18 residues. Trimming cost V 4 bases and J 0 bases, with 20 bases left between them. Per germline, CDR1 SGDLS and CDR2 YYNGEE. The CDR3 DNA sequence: TGTGCCAGCAGCCCCCGACCGGGATCGGGGAACTCTGGAAACACCATATATTTT. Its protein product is CASSPRPGSGNSGNTIYF.

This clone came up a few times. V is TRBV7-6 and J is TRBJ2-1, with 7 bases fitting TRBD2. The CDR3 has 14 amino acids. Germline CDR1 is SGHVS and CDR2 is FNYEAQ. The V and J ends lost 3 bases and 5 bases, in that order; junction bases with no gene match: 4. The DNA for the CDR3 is TGTGCCAGCAGCTTTTCGGGGGGAGACAATGAGCAGTTCTTC. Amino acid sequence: CASSFSGGDNEQFF. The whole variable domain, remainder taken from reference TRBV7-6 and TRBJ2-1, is GAGVSQSPRYKVTKRGQDVALRCDPISGHVSLYWYRQALGQGPEFLTYFNYEAQQDKSGLPNDRFSAERPEGSISTLTIQRTEQRDSAMYRCASSFSGGDNEQFFGPGTRLTVL.

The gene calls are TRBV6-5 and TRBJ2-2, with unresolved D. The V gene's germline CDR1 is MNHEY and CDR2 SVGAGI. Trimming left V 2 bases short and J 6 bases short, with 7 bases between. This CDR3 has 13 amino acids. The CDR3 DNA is TGTGCCAGCAGTTACGGGCCGGCCGGGGAGCTGTTTTTT. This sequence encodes CASSYGPAGELFF.

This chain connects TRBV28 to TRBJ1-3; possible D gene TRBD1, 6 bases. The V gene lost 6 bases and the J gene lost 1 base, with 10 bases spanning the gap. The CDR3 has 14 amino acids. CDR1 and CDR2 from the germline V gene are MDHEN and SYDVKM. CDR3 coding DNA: TGTGCCAGCAGATTTACAGGGTCTGGAAACACCATATATTTT. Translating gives CASRFTGSGNTIYF.

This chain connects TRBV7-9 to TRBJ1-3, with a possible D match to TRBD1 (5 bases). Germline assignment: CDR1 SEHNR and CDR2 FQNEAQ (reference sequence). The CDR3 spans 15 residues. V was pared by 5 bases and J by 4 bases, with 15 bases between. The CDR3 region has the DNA TGTGCCAGCAGCCACTCAGGGACTTACGGAAACACCATATATTTT. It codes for CASSHSGTYGNTIYF.

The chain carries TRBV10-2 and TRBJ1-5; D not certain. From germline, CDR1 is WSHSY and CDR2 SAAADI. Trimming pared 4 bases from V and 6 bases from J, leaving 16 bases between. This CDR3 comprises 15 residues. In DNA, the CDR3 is TGCGCCAGCAGTGGCGGCAGCTCTGCGGGTCAGCCCCAGCATTTT. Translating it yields CASSGGSSAGQPQHF.

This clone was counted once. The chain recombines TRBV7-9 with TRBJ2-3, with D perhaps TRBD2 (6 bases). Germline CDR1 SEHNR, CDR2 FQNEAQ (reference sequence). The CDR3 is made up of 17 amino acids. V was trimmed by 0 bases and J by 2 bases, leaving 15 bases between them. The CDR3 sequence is CASSLARTILATDTQYF. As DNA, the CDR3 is TGTGCCAGCAGCTTAGCCAGGACTATCCTAGCCACAGATACGCAGTATTTT.

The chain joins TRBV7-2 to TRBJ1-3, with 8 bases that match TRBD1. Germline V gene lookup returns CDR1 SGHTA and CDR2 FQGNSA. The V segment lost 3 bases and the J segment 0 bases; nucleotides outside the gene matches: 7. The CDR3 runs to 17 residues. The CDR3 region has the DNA TGTGCCAGCAGCTTGAGCAGGGGGCCCTTCTCTGGAAACACCATATATTTT. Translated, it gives CASSLSRGPFSGNTIYF.

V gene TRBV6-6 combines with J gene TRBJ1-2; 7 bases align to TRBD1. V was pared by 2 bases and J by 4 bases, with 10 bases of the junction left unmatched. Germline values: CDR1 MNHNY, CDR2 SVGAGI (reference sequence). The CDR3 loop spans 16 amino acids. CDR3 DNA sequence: TGTGCCAGCAGTTACCTTCCGGAACAGGGGACCTATGGCTACACCTTC. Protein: CASSYLPEQGTYGYTF.

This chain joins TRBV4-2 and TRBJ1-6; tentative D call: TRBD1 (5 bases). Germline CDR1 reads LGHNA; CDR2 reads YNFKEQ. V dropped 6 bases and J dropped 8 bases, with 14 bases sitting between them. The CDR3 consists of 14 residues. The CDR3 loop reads CASSGGGDDSPLHF. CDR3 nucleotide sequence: TGTGCCAGCAGTGGCGGGGGTGATGATTCACCCCTCCACTTT.

The DNA for the CDR3 is TGTGCCAGCAGCTCGGGACAACACAATCAGCCCCAGCATTTT. Protein product: CASSSGQHNQPQHF. The chain uses TRBV6-6 and TRBJ1-5; possible D gene TRBD1, 6 bases. CDR3 length: 14 residues. Trimming removed 6 bases from V and 3 bases from J, with 12 bases in between. The germline V gene has CDR1 MNHNY and CDR2 SVGAGI (reference sequence).

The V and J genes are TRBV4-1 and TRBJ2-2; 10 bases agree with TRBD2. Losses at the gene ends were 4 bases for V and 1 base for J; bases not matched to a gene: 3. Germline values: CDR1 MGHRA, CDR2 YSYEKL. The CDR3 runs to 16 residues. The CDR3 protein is CASSPWTSGNTGELFF. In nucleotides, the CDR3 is TGCGCCAGCAGCCCCTGGACTAGCGGGAACACCGGGGAGCTGTTTTTT.

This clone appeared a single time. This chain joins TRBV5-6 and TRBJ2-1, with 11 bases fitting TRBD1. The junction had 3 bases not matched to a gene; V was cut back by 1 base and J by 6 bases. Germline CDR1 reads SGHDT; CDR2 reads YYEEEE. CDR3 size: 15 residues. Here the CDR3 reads CASSLPGTGGNEQFF. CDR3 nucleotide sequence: TGTGCCAGCAGCTTGCCCGGGACAGGGGGCAATGAGCAGTTCTTC. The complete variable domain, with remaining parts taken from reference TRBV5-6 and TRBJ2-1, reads DAGVTQSPTHLIKTRGQQVTLRCSPKSGHDTVSWYQQALGQGPQFIFQYYEEEERQRGNFPDRFSGHQFPNYSSELNVNALLLGDSALYLCASSLPGTGGNEQFFGPGTRLTVL.

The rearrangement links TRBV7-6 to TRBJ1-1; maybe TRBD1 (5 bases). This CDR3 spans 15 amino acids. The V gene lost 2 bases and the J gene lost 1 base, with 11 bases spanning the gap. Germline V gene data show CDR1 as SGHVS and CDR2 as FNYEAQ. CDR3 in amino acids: CASSLLPQGNTEAFF. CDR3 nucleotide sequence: TGTGCCAGCAGCTTACTCCCCCAGGGGAACACTGAAGCTTTCTTT.

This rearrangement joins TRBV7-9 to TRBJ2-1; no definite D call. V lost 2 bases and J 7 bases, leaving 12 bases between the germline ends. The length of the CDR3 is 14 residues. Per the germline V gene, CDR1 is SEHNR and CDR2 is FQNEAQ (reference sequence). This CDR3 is CASSLTRQTNEQFF. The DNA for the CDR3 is TGTGCCAGCAGCTTAACGCGCCAGACAAATGAGCAGTTCTTC.

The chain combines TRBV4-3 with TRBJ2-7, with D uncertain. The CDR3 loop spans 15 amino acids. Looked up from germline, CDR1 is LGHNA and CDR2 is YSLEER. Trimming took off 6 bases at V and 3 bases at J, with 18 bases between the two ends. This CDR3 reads CASRQNNLGSYEQYF. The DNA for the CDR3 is TGCGCCAGCAGACAGAACAACCTCGGCAGCTACGAGCAGTACTTC.